The clone carrying this T cell receptor beta chain occurred a few times. The study recruited people aged 18 to 89 years across 20 to 30 US areas. The data stem from a study of blood T cell repertoires in COVID-19. On the study more broadly: Some COVID-19 samples were acute and others convalescent; all came from the United States, Italy and Spain. PBMCs, B-cell-depleted T cells, or T cells were the source of the cDNA or gDNA that made up the material.

Generated by immunoSEQ multiplex PCR, the TCRdb table keeps only in-frame clones and is missing some. Among 340,000 or so clones listed, 80% to 90% were seen once. CDR3 size: 15 residues. The ends were cut back, 3 bases at V and 8 bases at J, with 19 bases in the middle. Germline V gene data show CDR1 as KGHSH and CDR2 as LQKENI. Sequencing used PBMCs or T cells enriched from blood (not recorded which). The J gene is TRBJ1-1, the V gene TRBV18; the D gene is possibly TRBD1 (6 bases). The origin of this receptor is a woman aged 35 to 49 with acute COVID-19. CDR3 DNA sequence: TGTGCCAGCTCACCCCCGGCGGGGGCATCCCCCGAAGCTTTCTTT. It yields the protein CASSPPAGASPEAFF.